The present TCR beta chain was sequenced within a study of blood T cell repertoires in COVID-19 (TCRdb year 2020). Notes on the research overall: The collaborator samples originated in the United States, Italy and Spain and spanned the acute and convalescent phases of COVID-19. The samples were drawn from the first 160 participants of the ongoing ImmuneRACE study and from more than 1,000 subjects provided by 6 global collaborators. Sample metadata almost always included a de-identified subject ID, COVID-19 status, age in years and sex. Deeply sampled blood TCRbeta repertoires from subjects exposed to, actively infected with, or recovered from COVID-19 were included in the dataset. The repertoires were released in a freely available public database meant as a resource for research on the immune response to SARS-CoV-2. Where available, HLA class I and class II types were taken from metadata supplied by the sample provider and were not determined by assay-based typing. The prospective study material was composed of cDNA or gDNA derived from T cells, B-cell-depleted T cells, or PBMCs.

One collaborating source in Seattle enrolled patients while the patients were actively infected and followed the patients over time throughout the course of disease. Whole blood was collected in K2EDTA tubes by collaborating institutions according to the institutions' own protocols. For TCRbeta analysis, collaborators shipped samples in one of three forms: frozen whole blood, isolated PBMCs, or DNA extracted from either of those sample types. The immunoSEQ Assay, a bias-controlled multiplex PCR, was used to amplify TCRbeta CDR3 regions from genomic DNA. Concerning the study's data processing: The number of nucleated cells in each sample was estimated by amplification of reference gene primers within the assay. To quantify the absolute abundance of each unique TCRbeta CDR3 rearrangement, sequence reads were collapsed and filtered. For each sample, productive Simpson clonality was calculated by taking the square root of Simpson's diversity index across productive rearrangements. The source is immuneACCESS, and TCRdb retained only in-frame sequences with V and J called. Part of the clones is not carried over; for the studies checked, unresolved V genes explain less than half of this, and the remainder is unexplained. V, J and clone size are those of that table, while D and trimming were read from the DNA. Across this sample there are a few hundred thousand clones, with just under 90% seen only once. 6.3% of the sample goes to the ten largest clones.

The germline V gene (reference sequence) gives CDR1 as LGHDT and CDR2 as YNNKEL. Its CDR3 holds 19 amino acids, cysteine through phenylalanine. Only the CDR3 DNA stays, 57 bases, in frame from base 1. The germline V end is reduced by 0 bases and the J end by 1 base; junction bases left unmatched: 8. In this sample, this clone turned up once. Its recognized antigen is unknown. No base-level quality is on record; no much larger clone is a single base apart. Beyond this particular receptor, the publication reports: How much clinical and demographic metadata was included differed by source and by participant, and the metadata was provided uncurated.

This receptor chain uses TRBV3-1 (or the pseudogene TRBV3-2) and TRBJ2-2; TRBD1 agrees with 10 junctional bases. The clonotype comes from a woman aged 50 to 60 with COVID-19, enrolled during active disease. Sequenced material: peripheral blood. The DNA sequence is given as TGTGCCAGCAGCCAAGACCGAAGGGGGACAGGGGTGAACACCGGGGAGCTGTTTTTT. Its amino acids are CASSQDRRGTGVNTGELFF.